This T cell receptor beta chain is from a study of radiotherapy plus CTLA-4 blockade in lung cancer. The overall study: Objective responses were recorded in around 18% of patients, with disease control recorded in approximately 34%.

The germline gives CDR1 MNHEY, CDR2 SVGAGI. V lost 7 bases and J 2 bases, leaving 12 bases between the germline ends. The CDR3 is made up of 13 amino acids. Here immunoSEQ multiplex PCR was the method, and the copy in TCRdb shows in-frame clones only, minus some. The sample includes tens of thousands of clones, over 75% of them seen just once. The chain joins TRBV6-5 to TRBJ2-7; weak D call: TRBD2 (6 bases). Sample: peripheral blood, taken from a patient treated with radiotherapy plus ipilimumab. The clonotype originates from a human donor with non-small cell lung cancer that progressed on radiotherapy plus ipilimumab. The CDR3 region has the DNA TGTGCCAGCATGGGACTGGAGGCCTACGAGCAGTACTTC. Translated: CASMGLEAYEQYF.